This entry concerns a single T cell receptor (beta chain). Sequenced by immunoSEQ multiplex PCR; TCRdb stores in-frame clones only, minus some. The repertoire includes some 15,000 clones, roughly four fifths of them detected once, and roughly 0.27% sits in the top ten. These data come from a study of follicular helper T cells after annual influenza vaccination. As for time point: 2014-2015 season, pre-vaccination. Adults received seasonal inactivated influenza vaccine, with sorted blood CD4 subsets sequenced before and after. Subjects lived in the community and lacked influenza vaccine within the prior 6 months. Germline-derived CDR1 and CDR2 are SSHAT and FNYEAQ (reference sequence). The CDR3 is made up of 15 amino acids. Trimming removed 5 bases from V and 2 bases from J; junction bases left unmatched: 4.

The sequence was obtained from an adult who received the influenza vaccine. The chain joins TRBV7-7 to TRBJ2-3; the match to TRBD2 covers 10 bases. The sequenced sample was CXCR5- memory CD4+ T cells sorted from blood, obtained on the day of influenza vaccination. In DNA, the CDR3 is TGTGCCAGCAGCCAACTAGCGGGGTTCACAGATACGCAGTATTTT. Translating it yields CASSQLAGFTDTQYF.